The 31 T cell receptor beta chains below come from one sample, sequenced in a study of OX40 agonist ivuxolimab in advanced cancers. Data came from immunoSEQ multiplex PCR; TCRdb stores just in-frame clones and leaves some out. The sample shows some 110,000 clones, 85% to 95% of them seen only once. This material consisted of CD4+ or CD8+ T cells sorted from blood, taken in a trial of the OX40 agonist ivuxolimab. Receptor source: an adult with an advanced solid tumor such as melanoma, head and neck, liver or kidney cancer.

This chain connects TRBV27 to TRBJ2-5; 12 bases map to TRBD2. The DNA end lines up better with TRBJ2-7; the J call may be wrong. Germline-derived CDR1 and CDR2 are MNHEY and SMNVEV (reference sequence). CDR3 length: 16 residues. The CDR3 loop reads CASSKLAGGLSYEQYF. The DNA for the CDR3 is TGTGCCAGCAGCAAACTAGCGGGAGGCCTCTCCTACGAGCAGTACTTC.

This clone appeared a single time. This sequence joins TRBV11-2 and TRBJ2-3; 7 bases are a match to TRBD1. Germline lookup yields CDR1 SGHAT and CDR2 FQNNGV. The CDR3 runs to 15 residues. V lost 5 bases and J lost 7; bases outside the gene matches: 12. CDR3 region: CASSPRTGIRNTQYF. For the CDR3, the DNA is TGTGCCAGCAGCCCTCGGACAGGTATCCGTAATACGCAGTATTTT.

The chain employs TRBV27 and TRBJ2-6; no firm D call. With 6 bases removed from V and 4 bases from J, the gap between germline ends came to 7 bases. This CDR3 contains 13 residues. Germline V gene sequence: CDR1 MNHEY, CDR2 SMNVEV (reference sequence). CDR3 protein: CASRILGANVLTF. The CDR3 coding sequence is TGTGCCAGCAGGATACTGGGGGCCAACGTCCTGACTTTC.

V usage is TRBV4-2 and J usage is TRBJ1-1; weak D call: TRBD1 (6 bases). The CDR3 is made up of 16 amino acids. The germline CDR1 and CDR2 sequences are LGHNA and YNFKEQ. V was cut by 1 base and J by 1 base, with 13 bases left in between. This CDR3 is CASSQVSGAGNTEAFF. DNA for the CDR3: TGTGCCAGCAGCCAAGTTTCGGGGGCAGGGAACACTGAAGCTTTCTTT.

This chain uses TRBV10-2 with TRBJ1-2; TRBD1 is a possible D gene (6 bases). The V and J ends lost 3 bases and 8 bases respectively, with 16 bases between them. CDR1 is WSHSY, CDR2 SAAADI, per germline. The CDR3 runs 14 residues. CDR3 sequence: CASSELTGRVGYTF. CDR3 DNA sequence: TGCGCCAGCAGTGAACTAACAGGGAGGGTCGGCTACACCTTC.

This clone was recorded only once. The chain employs TRBV2 and TRBJ1-1; 7 bases agree with TRBD1. J lost 1 base, V lost 6 bases, and 8 bases had no gene match. The CDR3 is 15 amino acids. Germline-derived CDR1 and CDR2 are SNHLY and FYNNEI. The CDR3 here is CASRSTGTGNTEAFF. As DNA, the CDR3 is TGTGCCAGCAGATCGACAGGGACTGGGAACACTGAAGCTTTCTTT.

The rearrangement uses TRBV10-3 and TRBJ2-7; D is ambiguous. CDR3 length equals 14 residues. Germline V gene sequence: CDR1 ENHRY, CDR2 SYGVKD. Deletions cut 6 bases from V and 5 bases from J, with 17 bases between. CDR3 residues: CAIRREGVVHEQYF. CDR3 nucleotide sequence: TGTGCCATCAGGCGAGAAGGAGTTGTCCACGAGCAGTACTTC.

Here the CDR3 reads CASSFSGGDTQYF. The CDR3 DNA sequence: TGTGCCAGCAGCTTCTCGGGCGGAGATACGCAGTATTTT. The chain has TRBV11-2 and TRBJ2-3; no clear D. The V end was cut by 3 bases, the J end by 5 bases, with 9 bases between. Germline V gives CDR1 SGHAT, CDR2 FQNNGV. There are 13 residues in the CDR3.

The chain links TRBV21-1 to TRBJ1-1. TRBV21-1 is described as a pseudogene. This CDR3 contains 14 residues. CDR3 DNA: TGTGCCAGCAGCAAAGATGAGGGTAACACTGAAGCTTTCTTT. It specifies CASSKDEGNTEAFF.

V usage is TRBV5-1 and J usage is TRBJ2-2, with TRBD1 matching over 7 bases. The CDR3 extends over 14 amino acids. After removal of 3 bases from V and 6 bases from J, the junction contained 5 bases not matched to a gene. Germline V gene sequence: CDR1 SGHRS, CDR2 YFSETQ. The CDR3 spells CASSWQQGSGELFF. The CDR3 DNA reads as TGCGCCAGCAGCTGGCAACAGGGGTCCGGGGAGCTGTTTTTT. Based on the CDR3 plus reference TRBV5-1 and TRBJ2-2, the full variable domain is KAGVTQTPRYLIKTRGQQVTLSCSPISGHRSVSWYQQTPGQGLQFLFEYFSETQRNKGNFPGRFSGRQFSNSRSEMNVSTLELGDSALYLCASSWQQGSGELFFGEGSRLTVL.

The chain uses TRBV19 and TRBJ2-5, with a tentative D call TRBD2 (6 bases). The CDR3 runs 14 residues. V was trimmed by 3 bases and J by 4 bases, leaving 12 bases between them. CDR1 is LNHDA, CDR2 SQIVND, per germline (reference sequence). The DNA of the CDR3 is TGTGCCAGTAGTATCGCCGGGGGAAGAGAGACCCAGTACTTC. It translates to CASSIAGGRETQYF.

The chain joins TRBV11-3 to TRBJ1-1; D unresolved. The length of the CDR3 is 16 residues. Germline assignment: CDR1 SGHNT and CDR2 YENEEA. V was clipped by 1 base and J by 2 bases, with 14 bases between them. The CDR3 DNA sequence: TGTGCCAGCAGCTTAGGGGCCGGACCGCTTAACACTGAAGCTTTCTTT. Amino acids: CASSLGAGPLNTEAFF.

The chain employs TRBV11-2 and TRBJ2-1; 8 nucleotides match TRBD2. Trimming took 0 bases from V and 16 from J; bases not matched to a gene: 11. There are 14 residues in the CDR3. Per the germline V gene, CDR1 is SGHAT and CDR2 is FQNNGV. Here the CDR3 reads CASSLDPGTSVAFF. The DNA of the CDR3 is TGTGCCAGCAGCTTAGATCCTGGGACTAGTGTGGCTTTCTTC.

This chain links TRBV5-1 with TRBJ2-5; TRBD1 is a possible D gene (6 bases). CDR3 length: 17 residues. Germline-derived CDR1 and CDR2 are SGHRS and YFSETQ. Deletions cut 0 bases from V and 4 bases from J, with 19 bases between. The CDR3 loop is CASSLEGGVFFGETQYF. Written as DNA, the CDR3 is TGCGCCAGCAGCTTGGAAGGGGGAGTATTCTTCGGAGAGACCCAGTACTTC.

The chain links TRBV6-5 to TRBJ2-5, with 7 bases identical to TRBD1. The J call is doubtful: the DNA matches TRBJ2-7 better. Germline CDR1 reads MNHEY; CDR2 reads SVGAGI. This CDR3 comprises 14 residues. The CDR3 protein is CASRSGGTGIEQYF. The CDR3 coding sequence is TGTGCCAGCAGGTCAGGGGGTACTGGAATCGAGCAGTACTTC.

The chain is built from TRBV9 and TRBJ1-5; tentatively, D is TRBD1 (5 bases). V was clipped by 0 bases and J by 7 bases, with 11 bases between them. Germline CDR1 reads SGDLS; CDR2 reads YYNGEE. The CDR3 consists of 14 residues. The DNA of the CDR3 is TGTGCCAGCAGCGTAGATGGGGGGATGCAGCCCCAGCATTTT. It specifies CASSVDGGMQPQHF.

This clone was seen only once. This chain connects TRBV27 to TRBJ2-7, with TRBD2 matching 10 bases. Germline V gene data show CDR1 as MNHEY and CDR2 as SMNVEV (reference sequence). This CDR3 is built from 15 residues. The junction had 5 bases not matched to a gene; V was cut back by 6 bases and J by 0 bases. CDR3 protein: CASREREGPSYEQYF. The CDR3 DNA sequence: TGTGCCAGCAGGGAGCGGGAGGGCCCCTCCTACGAGCAGTACTTC.

The chain carries TRBV5-1 and TRBJ1-5, with 10 bases that match TRBD1. V lost 4 bases to trimming and J lost 5 bases; unmatched junction nucleotides: 6. The CDR3 runs 15 residues. CDR1 is SGHRS, CDR2 YFSETQ, per germline. The CDR3 region is CASSPEGQGHQPQHF. The DNA for the CDR3 is TGCGCCAGCAGCCCGGAGGGACAGGGGCATCAGCCCCAGCATTTT.

This chain connects TRBV7-2 to TRBJ2-2, with D maybe TRBD2 (5 bases). Between the trimmed V and J ends, which lost 3 bases and 1 base, there was a span of 9 bases. The CDR3 has 15 amino acids. Germline CDR1 is SGHTA and CDR2 is FQGNSA. The CDR3, as DNA: TGTGCCAGCAGCTTGAGCCGGGAGAACACCGGGGAGCTGTTTTTT. It codes for CASSLSRENTGELFF.

The chain carries TRBV30 and TRBJ1-1; D not resolved. The CDR3 contains 13 residues. Trimming left V 1 base short and J 1 base short, with 7 bases between. Germline lookup yields CDR1 GTSNPN and CDR2 SVGIG (reference sequence). CDR3 region: CAWSGLSNTEAFF. The CDR3, as DNA: TGTGCCTGGAGTGGACTTTCGAACACTGAAGCTTTCTTT.

This chain joins TRBV6-5 and TRBJ2-7, with 12 bases matching TRBD2. J lost 7 bases, V lost 6 bases, and 10 bases had no gene match. The CDR3 is made up of 15 amino acids. Germline V lookup: CDR1 MNHEY, CDR2 SVGAGI. CDR3 nucleotides: TGTGCCAGCAGCTCTCAGACTAGCGGGAGAAGGGAGCAGTACTTC. Its protein product is CASSSQTSGRREQYF.

The rearrangement links TRBV6-6 to TRBJ2-7; TRBD1 agrees at 9 bases. V shed 7 bases, J shed 2 bases, and the junction held 9 bases outside the gene matches. Germline CDR1 and CDR2: MNHNY and SVGAGI (reference sequence). The CDR3 has 15 residues. The CDR3 nucleotides read TGTGCCAGCACGAGAGGGGGGACAGGGACCTACGAGCAGTACTTC. Its translation is CASTRGGTGTYEQYF.

This chain connects TRBV7-2 to TRBJ1-3; D is undetermined. Trimming left V 1 base short and J 4 bases short, with 8 bases between. The CDR3 consists of 14 residues. Germline V gene data show CDR1 as SGHTA and CDR2 as FQGNSA. CDR3 loop: CASSLDTAGNTIYF. Written as DNA, the CDR3 is TGTGCCAGCAGCTTAGACACTGCCGGAAACACCATATATTTT.

The V and J genes are TRBV28 and TRBJ1-5; the D is unclear. The CDR3 loop spans 14 amino acids. V gave up 8 bases and J gave up 4 bases, with 15 bases separating them. CDR1 and CDR2 (germline): MDHEN, SYDVKM. CDR3 in amino acids: CASGRPFINQPQHF. In DNA, the CDR3 is TGTGCCAGCGGACGGCCGTTTATTAATCAGCCCCAGCATTTT. Variable domain in full (rest from reference TRBV28 and TRBJ1-5): DVKVTQSSRYLVKRTGEKVFLECVQDMDHENMFWYRQDPGLGLRLIYFSYDVKMKEKGDIPEGYSVSREKKERFSLILESASTNQTSMYLCASGRPFINQPQHFGDGTRLSIL.

The V gene is TRBV25-1, the J gene TRBJ1-4; 8 bases fit TRBD1. The length of the CDR3 is 15 residues. V gave up 4 bases and J gave up 5 bases; unmatched junction bases: 6. Per germline, CDR1 MGHDK and CDR2 SYGVNS. CDR3 DNA sequence: TGTGCCAGCAGTGCCGGACAGGGAGGGAATGAAAAACTGTTTTTT. As protein: CASSAGQGGNEKLFF.

V usage is TRBV9 and J usage is TRBJ2-7; the D is unclear. CDR1 SGDLS and CDR2 YYNGEE come from the germline V gene. The length of the CDR3 is 17 residues. V was clipped by 0 bases and J by 0 bases, with 16 bases between them. The CDR3 DNA reads as TGTGCCAGCAGCGTAGGGTCGAGTCTCTCGAGCTCCTACGAGCAGTACTTC. It is translated as CASSVGSSLSSSYEQYF.

This clone was seen just once. The V and J genes are TRBV6-1 and TRBJ1-1; 7 bases line up with TRBD1. CDR3 length: 13 residues. Germline V gene lookup returns CDR1 MNHNS and CDR2 SASEGT. The junction had 8 bases not matched to a gene; V was cut back by 6 bases and J by 7 bases. CDR3 in DNA: TGTGCCAGCAGAATTGGACAGGCCTATGAAGCTTTCTTT. Translated, it gives CASRIGQAYEAFF.

This rearrangement joins TRBV5-8 to TRBJ2-3; possibly TRBD2 for D (6 bases). V dropped 7 bases and J dropped 2 bases, with 17 bases sitting between them. In germline, CDR1 is SGHTS, CDR2 YDEGEE. This CDR3 has 15 amino acids. The DNA of the CDR3 is TGTGCCAGCGGGGGGAACACGGGGTTCACAGATACGCAGTATTTT. It codes for CASGGNTGFTDTQYF.

The V call is TRBV5-8, the J call TRBJ1-4, with TRBD1 matching 12 bases. The V gene end was trimmed by 1 base and the J gene end by 5 bases; junction bases not matched to a gene: 9. CDR1 is SGHTS and CDR2 is YDEGEE in the germline V gene. The CDR3 spans 18 residues. The DNA of the CDR3 is TGTGCCAGCAGCTTGAAACCAGGGGACAGGGGGCTAAATGAAAAACTGTTTTTT. Translated, it gives CASSLKPGDRGLNEKLFF.

This sequence joins TRBV27 and TRBJ1-1; TRBD1 is a possible D gene (5 bases). The germline V and J ends were trimmed by 6 bases and 4 bases, with 12 bases remaining between them. Germline V CDR1 and CDR2: MNHEY, SMNVEV (reference sequence). The CDR3 contains 13 residues. CDR3 protein: CASSFGGTTEAFF. The CDR3 DNA reads TGTGCCAGCAGCTTCGGGGGGACCACTGAAGCTTTCTTT.

The gene calls are TRBV18 and TRBJ1-5; 8 nucleotides line up with TRBD1. CDR3 length: 15 amino acids. The ends lost 3 bases at V and 4 bases at J; junction bases unmatched: 5. Germline V lookup: CDR1 KGHSH, CDR2 LQKENI. CDR3 in amino acids: CASSPATGDNQPQHF. The CDR3 nucleotides are TGTGCCAGCTCACCGGCGACAGGGGATAATCAGCCCCAGCATTTT.